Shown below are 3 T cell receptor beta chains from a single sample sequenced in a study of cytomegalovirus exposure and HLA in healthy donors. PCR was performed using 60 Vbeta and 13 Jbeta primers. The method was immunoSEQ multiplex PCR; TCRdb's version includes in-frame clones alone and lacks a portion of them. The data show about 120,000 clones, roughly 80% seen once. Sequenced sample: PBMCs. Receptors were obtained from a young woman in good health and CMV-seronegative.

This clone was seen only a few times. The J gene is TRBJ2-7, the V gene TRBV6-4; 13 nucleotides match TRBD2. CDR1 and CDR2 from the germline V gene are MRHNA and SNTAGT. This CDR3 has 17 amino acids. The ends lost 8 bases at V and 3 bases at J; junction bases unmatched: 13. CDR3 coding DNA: TGTGCCAGCGCTGCCGGGACTAGCGGGATAGGGGACTACGAGCAGTACTTC. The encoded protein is CASAAGTSGIGDYEQYF.

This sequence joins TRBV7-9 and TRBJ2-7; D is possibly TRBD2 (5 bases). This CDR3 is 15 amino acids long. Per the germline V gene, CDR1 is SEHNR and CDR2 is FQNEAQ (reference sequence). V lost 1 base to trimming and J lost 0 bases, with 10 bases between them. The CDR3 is CASSLELDFSYEQYF. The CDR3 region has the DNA TGTGCCAGCAGCTTAGAGTTGGACTTCTCCTACGAGCAGTACTTC.

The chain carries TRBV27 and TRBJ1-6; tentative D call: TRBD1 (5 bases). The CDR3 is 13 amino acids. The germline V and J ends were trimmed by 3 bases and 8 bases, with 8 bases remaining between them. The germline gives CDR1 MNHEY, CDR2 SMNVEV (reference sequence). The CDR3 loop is CASSLGQDSPLHF. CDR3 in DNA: TGTGCCAGCAGTTTGGGGCAGGATTCACCCCTCCACTTT.